The 18 T cell receptor beta chains presented below share a single source sample, sequenced in a study of cytomegalovirus exposure and HLA in healthy donors. Primers included in the PCR were 60 Vbeta and 13 Jbeta primers. Clones were read by immunoSEQ multiplex PCR, and TCRdb kept only the in-frame ones, dropping some. The sample records 100,000 to 150,000 clones, 72% being singletons. The material sequenced was PBMCs. The source is a man aged 25 to 40 in good health and CMV-seronegative.

This clone was observed a single time. V usage is TRBV15 and J usage is TRBJ1-2, with D possibly TRBD1 on 6 matching bases. CDR1 is LNHNV, CDR2 YYDKDF, per germline (reference sequence). This CDR3 is built from 16 residues. Deletions cut 0 bases from V and 5 bases from J, with 16 bases between. The CDR3: CATSRDFVQGAYGYTF. DNA for the CDR3: TGTGCCACCAGCAGAGATTTTGTACAGGGAGCTTATGGCTACACCTTC.

This chain connects TRBV7-3 to TRBJ2-3; 7 bases fit TRBD2. V shed 2 bases, J shed 2 bases, and the junction held 4 bases outside the gene matches. Looked up from germline, CDR1 is SGHTA and CDR2 is FQGTGA. CDR3 length: 15 residues. This CDR3 is CASSLLAAITDTQYF. The CDR3 coding sequence is TGTGCCAGCAGCTTACTAGCGGCGATCACAGATACGCAGTATTTT.

The chain links TRBV5-1 to TRBJ1-2; D remains ambiguous. Between the trimmed V and J ends, which lost 4 bases and 4 bases, there was a span of 14 bases. CDR1 SGHRS and CDR2 YFSETQ come from the germline V gene. The length of the CDR3 is 14 residues. This CDR3 reads CASSPGRQVYGYTF. The CDR3 DNA follows: TGCGCCAGCAGCCCCGGCCGGCAGGTCTATGGCTACACCTTC.

The J gene is TRBJ2-1, the V gene TRBV5-4, with D perhaps matching TRBD2 (5 bases). Trimming took off 9 bases at V and 7 bases at J, with 26 bases between the two ends. Germline V gene sequence: CDR1 SGHNT, CDR2 YYREEE (reference sequence). This CDR3 contains 16 residues. CDR3 loop: CANSPFRQAPGNEQFF. The CDR3, as DNA: TGTGCCAACTCCCCTTTTAGGCAGGCCCCGGGGAATGAGCAGTTCTTC. The variable domain in full, with the rest retrieved from reference TRBV5-4 and TRBJ2-1, is ETGVTQSPTHLIKTRGQQVTLRCSSQSGHNTVSWYQQALGQGPQFIFQYYREEENGRGNFPPRFSGLQFPNYSSELNVNALELDDSALYLCANSPFRQAPGNEQFFGPGTRLTVL.

The J gene is TRBJ2-3, the V gene TRBV5-1; 9 positions match TRBD2. The V gene end was trimmed by 0 bases and the J gene end by 3 bases; junction bases not matched to a gene: 5. The CDR3 totals 16 residues. Germline CDR1 and CDR2: SGHRS and YFSETQ. CDR3 in amino acids: CASSLAGGGATDTQYF. The CDR3 bases are TGCGCCAGCAGCTTGGCCGGCGGGGGGGCAACAGATACGCAGTATTTT.

J is TRBJ2-5 and V is TRBV19; weak D call: TRBD1 (5 bases). This CDR3 spans 14 amino acids. Germline lookup yields CDR1 LNHDA and CDR2 SQIVND (reference sequence). V lost 2 bases to trimming and J lost 0 bases, with 7 bases between them. CDR3 protein: CASSISGYQETQYF. For the CDR3, the DNA is TGTGCCAGTAGTATATCAGGGTACCAAGAGACCCAGTACTTC.

The chain combines TRBV21-1 with TRBJ1-3; the table names TRBD1, a call not compared with the DNA. TRBV21-1 is flagged as a pseudogene. The CDR3 runs to 20 residues. CDR3 loop: CASSLSTGQGVLLRGNTIYF. DNA for the CDR3: TGTGCCAGCAGCCTTTCTACAGGACAGGGGGTCTTACTTCGCGGAAACACCATATATTTT.

This clone came up a few times. The DNA of the CDR3 is TGTGCCAGCAGTGAATGGATTAGCGGGGGCCCCAGCTCCTACAATGAGCAGTTCTTC. Protein sequence: CASSEWISGGPSSYNEQFF. The genes are TRBV2 and TRBJ2-1, with TRBD2 matching 9 bases. CDR3 size: 19 residues. The V segment lost 2 bases and the J segment 0 bases; nucleotides outside the gene matches: 11. The germline CDR1 and CDR2 sequences are SNHLY and FYNNEI.

This sequence joins TRBV7-8 and TRBJ2-3, with D uncertain. The CDR3 covers 15 residues. Germline assignment: CDR1 SGHVS and CDR2 FQNEAQ. Trimming shortened V by 0 bases and J by 3 bases, and 10 bases separated the two germline ends. The CDR3 loop is CASSLARFWTDTQYF. CDR3 bases: TGTGCCAGCAGCTTAGCGAGGTTTTGGACAGATACGCAGTATTTT.

Points on this clone: A junction boundary mismatches the germline segment, possibly from a read error. The V call is TRBV11-2, the J call TRBJ1-4; tentatively, D is TRBD1 (6 bases). The CDR3 contains 16 residues. Germline values: CDR1 SGHAT, CDR2 FQNNGV. The CDR3 sequence: CASSSTVGTTNEKLFF. The CDR3 nucleotides read TGTGCCAGCAGCTCAACGGTGGGGACAACGAATGAAAAACTGTTTTTT.

The rearrangement joins TRBV6-6 to TRBJ2-5; TRBD1 matches at 8 bases. V gave up 0 bases and J gave up 5 bases; unmatched junction bases: 8. Germline CDR1 MNHNY, CDR2 SVGAGI (reference sequence). There are 16 residues in the CDR3. The CDR3 protein is CASSYSRPGGRETQYF. The CDR3 nucleotides are TGTGCCAGCAGTTACTCGCGTCCAGGGGGCCGGGAGACCCAGTACTTC.

The genes are TRBV5-1 and TRBJ2-1, with D possibly being TRBD2 (6 bases). Per germline, CDR1 SGHRS and CDR2 YFSETQ. The germline V and J ends were trimmed by 4 bases and 5 bases, with 16 bases remaining between them. The CDR3 consists of 15 residues. CDR3: CASSLSGRRHNEQFF. The CDR3 coding sequence is TGCGCCAGCAGCCTGAGCGGGCGGAGACACAATGAGCAGTTCTTC. The variable domain in full, with the rest retrieved from reference TRBV5-1 and TRBJ2-1, is KAGVTQTPRYLIKTRGQQVTLSCSPISGHRSVSWYQQTPGQGLQFLFEYFSETQRNKGNFPGRFSGRQFSNSRSEMNVSTLELGDSALYLCASSLSGRRHNEQFFGPGTRLTVL.

V and J are TRBV5-6 and TRBJ2-7; a weak D match, TRBD2 (6 bases). V lost 4 bases to trimming and J lost 2 bases, with 10 bases between them. The germline V gene encodes CDR1 SGHDT and CDR2 YYEEEE. The length of the CDR3 is 13 residues. CDR3 sequence reads: CASSPGDAYEQYF. The DNA of the CDR3 is TGTGCCAGCAGCCCGGGGGATGCCTACGAGCAGTACTTC. Variable domain in full (rest from reference TRBV5-6 and TRBJ2-7): DAGVTQSPTHLIKTRGQQVTLRCSPKSGHDTVSWYQQALGQGPQFIFQYYEEEERQRGNFPDRFSGHQFPNYSSELNVNALLLGDSALYLCASSPGDAYEQYFGPGTRLTVT.

The gene calls are TRBV5-4 and TRBJ2-1; TRBD2 matches 12 bases. The CDR3 is made up of 18 amino acids. V trimming: 6 bases; J trimming: 5 bases; junction bases outside the gene matches: 15. Germline V gene sequence: CDR1 SGHNT, CDR2 YYREEE (reference sequence). CDR3 bases: TGTGCCAGCACCGGGAGGCTAGCGGGGGGGCCGGGGGACAATGAGCAGTTCTTC. Its protein is CASTGRLAGGPGDNEQFF.

In its sample, this clone was seen once. This chain joins TRBV5-1 and TRBJ2-1; D is uncertain. Germline V gene data show CDR1 as SGHRS and CDR2 as YFSETQ. This CDR3 region has 14 residues. Trimming removed 7 bases from V and 2 bases from J, with 13 bases in between. CDR3 in amino acids: CASGDTSAYNEQFF. The CDR3 DNA follows: TGCGCCAGCGGCGACACCTCGGCCTACAATGAGCAGTTCTTC. The variable domain in full, with the rest retrieved from reference TRBV5-1 and TRBJ2-1, is KAGVTQTPRYLIKTRGQQVTLSCSPISGHRSVSWYQQTPGQGLQFLFEYFSETQRNKGNFPGRFSGRQFSNSRSEMNVSTLELGDSALYLCASGDTSAYNEQFFGPGTRLTVL.

J is TRBJ2-1 and V is TRBV30; TRBD1 matches at 9 bases. The J segment lost 10 bases and the V segment lost 5 bases, leaving 9 bases of the junction unmatched. This CDR3 is built from 13 residues. CDR1 GTSNPN and CDR2 SVGIG come from the germline V gene (reference sequence). CDR3 sequence reads: CAWETQGAKEQFF. The CDR3 nucleotides read TGTGCCTGGGAAACACAGGGGGCAAAAGAGCAGTTCTTC. Complete variable domain (other parts from reference TRBV30 and TRBJ2-1): SQTIHQWPATLVQPVGSPLSLECTVEGTSNPNLYWYRQAAGRGLQLLFYSVGIGQISSEVPQNLSASRPQDRQFILSSKKLLLSDSGFYLCAWETQGAKEQFFGPGTRLTVL.

This chain connects TRBV7-6 to TRBJ2-3, with 15 bases that match TRBD2. Germline V lookup: CDR1 SGHVS, CDR2 FNYEAQ. The CDR3 has 16 amino acids. J gave up 6 bases and V 1 base, and 2 bases lay outside the gene matches. The CDR3 sequence: CASSLGTSGGADTQYF. Here the CDR3 DNA reads TGTGCCAGCAGCTTAGGGACTAGCGGGGGGGCGGATACGCAGTATTTT.

The chain joins TRBV7-9 to TRBJ2-1, with D perhaps TRBD2 (6 bases). In germline, CDR1 is SEHNR, CDR2 FQNEAQ (reference sequence). V was cut by 5 bases and J by 0 bases, with 17 bases left in between. This CDR3 region has 17 residues. The CDR3 loop is CASSLGMEGLSYNEQFF. The CDR3, as DNA: TGTGCCAGCAGCCTGGGGATGGAGGGTCTCTCCTACAATGAGCAGTTCTTC.